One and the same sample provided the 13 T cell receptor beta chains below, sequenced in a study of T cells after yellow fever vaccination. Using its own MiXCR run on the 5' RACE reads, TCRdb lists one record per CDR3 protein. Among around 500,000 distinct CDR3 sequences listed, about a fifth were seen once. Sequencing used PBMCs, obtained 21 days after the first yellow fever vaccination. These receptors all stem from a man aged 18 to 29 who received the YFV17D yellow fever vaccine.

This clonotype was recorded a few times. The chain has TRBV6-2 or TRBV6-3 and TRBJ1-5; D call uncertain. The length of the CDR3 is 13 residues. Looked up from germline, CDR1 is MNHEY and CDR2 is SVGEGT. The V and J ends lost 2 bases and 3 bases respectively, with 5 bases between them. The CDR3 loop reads CASSYGFNQPQHF. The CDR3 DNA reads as TGTGCCAGCAGTTACGGGTTCAATCAGCCCCAGCATTTT.

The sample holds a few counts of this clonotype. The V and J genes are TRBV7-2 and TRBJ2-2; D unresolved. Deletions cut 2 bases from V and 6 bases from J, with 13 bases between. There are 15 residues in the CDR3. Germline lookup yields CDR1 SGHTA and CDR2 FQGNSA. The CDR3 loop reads CASSLNGCAAGELFF. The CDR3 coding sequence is TGTGCCAGCAGCTTAAATGGGTGTGCCGCCGGGGAGCTGTTTTTT.

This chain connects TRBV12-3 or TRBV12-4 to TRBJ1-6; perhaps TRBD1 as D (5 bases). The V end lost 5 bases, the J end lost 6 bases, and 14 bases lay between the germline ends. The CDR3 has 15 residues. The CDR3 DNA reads TGTGCCAGCAGTCCTCAGCGGGGCCGTAATTCACCCCTCCACTTT. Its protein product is CASSPQRGRNSPLHF.

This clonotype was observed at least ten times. In DNA form, the CDR3 reads TGTGCCAGCAGCTTAAGGTCCCAGAGAGGCTACGAGCAGTACTTC. Residues: CASSLRSQRGYEQYF. The chain joins TRBV5-5 to TRBJ2-7; no firm D call. From germline, CDR1 is SGHKS and CDR2 YYEKEE (reference sequence). The CDR3 length is 15 residues. V lost 2 bases, J lost 3 bases, and 15 bases lay in between. The full variable domain, rest sourced from reference TRBV5-5 and TRBJ2-7, is DAGVTQSPTHLIKTRGQQVTLRCSPISGHKSVSWYQQVLGQGPQFIFQYYEKEERGRGNFPDRFSARQFPNYSSELNVNALLLGDSALYLCASSLRSQRGYEQYFGPGTRLTVT.

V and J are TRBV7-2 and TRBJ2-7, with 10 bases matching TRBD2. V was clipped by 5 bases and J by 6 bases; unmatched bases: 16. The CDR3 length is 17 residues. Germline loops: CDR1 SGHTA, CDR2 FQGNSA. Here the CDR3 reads CASSRQAGGQIGSEQYV. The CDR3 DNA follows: TGTGCCAGCAGCCGCCAAGCGGGGGGGCAAATCGGGAGCGAGCAGTACGTC.

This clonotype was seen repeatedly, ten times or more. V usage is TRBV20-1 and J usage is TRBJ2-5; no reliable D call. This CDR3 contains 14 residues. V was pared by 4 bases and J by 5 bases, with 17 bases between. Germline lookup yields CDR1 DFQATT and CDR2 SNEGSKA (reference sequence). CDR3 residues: CSAKTGPLGETQYF. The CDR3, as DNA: TGCAGTGCTAAAACCGGGCCCCTGGGGGAGACCCAGTACTTC.

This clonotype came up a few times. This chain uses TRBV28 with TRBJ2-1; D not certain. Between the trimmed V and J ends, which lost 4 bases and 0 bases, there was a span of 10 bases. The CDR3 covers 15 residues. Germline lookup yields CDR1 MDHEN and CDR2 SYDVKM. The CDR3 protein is CASSSIINSYNEQFF. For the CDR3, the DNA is TGTGCCAGCAGTTCCATAATAAACTCCTACAATGAGCAGTTCTTC. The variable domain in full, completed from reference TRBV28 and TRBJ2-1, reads DVKVTQSSRYLVKRTGEKVFLECVQDMDHENMFWYRQDPGLGLRLIYFSYDVKMKEKGDIPEGYSVSREKKERFSLILESASTNQTSMYLCASSSIINSYNEQFFGPGTRLTVL.

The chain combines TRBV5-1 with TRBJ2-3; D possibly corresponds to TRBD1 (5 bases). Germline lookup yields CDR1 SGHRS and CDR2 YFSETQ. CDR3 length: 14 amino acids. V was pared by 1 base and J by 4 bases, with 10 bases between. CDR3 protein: CASSLPVGADTQYF. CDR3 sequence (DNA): TGCGCCAGCAGCTTGCCCGTAGGGGCAGATACGCAGTATTTT.

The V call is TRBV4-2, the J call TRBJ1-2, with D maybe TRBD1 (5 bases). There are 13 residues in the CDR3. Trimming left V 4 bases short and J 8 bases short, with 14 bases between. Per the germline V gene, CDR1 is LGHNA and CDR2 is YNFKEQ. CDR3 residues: CASSPEGQLGYTF. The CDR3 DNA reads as TGTGCCAGCAGCCCTGAGGGGCAGCTGGGCTACACCTTC.

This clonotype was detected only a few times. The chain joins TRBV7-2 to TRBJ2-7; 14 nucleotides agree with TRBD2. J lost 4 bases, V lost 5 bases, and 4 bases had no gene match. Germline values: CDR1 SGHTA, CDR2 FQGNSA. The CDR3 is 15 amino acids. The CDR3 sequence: CASSPTSGGGYEQYV. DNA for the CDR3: TGTGCCAGCAGCCCGACTAGCGGGGGGGGGTACGAGCAGTACGTC.

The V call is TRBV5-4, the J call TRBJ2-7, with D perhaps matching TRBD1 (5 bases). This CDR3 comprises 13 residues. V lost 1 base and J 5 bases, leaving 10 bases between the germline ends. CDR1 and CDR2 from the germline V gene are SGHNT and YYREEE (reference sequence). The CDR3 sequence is CASSLKGLNEQYF. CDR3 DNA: TGTGCCAGCAGCTTGAAGGGGTTAAACGAGCAGTACTTC.

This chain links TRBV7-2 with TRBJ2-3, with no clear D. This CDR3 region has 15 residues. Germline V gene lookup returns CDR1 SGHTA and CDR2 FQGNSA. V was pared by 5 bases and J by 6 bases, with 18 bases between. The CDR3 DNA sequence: TGTGCCAGCAGCCCGCGGTGGCCTCCAGCCGATACGCAGTATTTT. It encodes CASSPRWPPADTQYF.

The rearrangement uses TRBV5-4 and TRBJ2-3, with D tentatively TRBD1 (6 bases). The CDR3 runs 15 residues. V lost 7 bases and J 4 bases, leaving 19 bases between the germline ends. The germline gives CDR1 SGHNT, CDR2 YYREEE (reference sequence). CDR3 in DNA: TGTGCCAGCGCTGATTGGGCAGGGGCTGCAGATACGCAGTATTTT. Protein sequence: CASADWAGAADTQYF.